This T cell receptor (beta chain) appears in the sequencing data of a study of blood T cell repertoires in COVID-19. Only in-frame clones appear in the TCRdb table, and some are missing; sequencing was by immunoSEQ multiplex PCR. Of almost 500,000 clones detected, about 88% appear once; the ten largest clones hold roughly 8%. Material for sequencing was PBMCs or T cells enriched from blood (not recorded which). The sequence came from a woman aged 55-69 years who had recovered from COVID-19.

The CDR3 spells CSASGGGNTIYF. For the CDR3, the DNA is TGCAGTGCTAGTGGGGGGGGGAACACCATATATTTT. This chain uses TRBV20-1 with TRBJ1-3; tentatively, D is TRBD1 (5 bases). CDR3 length: 12 amino acids. The germline V gene has CDR1 DFQATT and CDR2 SNEGSKA (reference sequence). V gave up 3 bases and J gave up 7 bases, with 10 bases separating them.